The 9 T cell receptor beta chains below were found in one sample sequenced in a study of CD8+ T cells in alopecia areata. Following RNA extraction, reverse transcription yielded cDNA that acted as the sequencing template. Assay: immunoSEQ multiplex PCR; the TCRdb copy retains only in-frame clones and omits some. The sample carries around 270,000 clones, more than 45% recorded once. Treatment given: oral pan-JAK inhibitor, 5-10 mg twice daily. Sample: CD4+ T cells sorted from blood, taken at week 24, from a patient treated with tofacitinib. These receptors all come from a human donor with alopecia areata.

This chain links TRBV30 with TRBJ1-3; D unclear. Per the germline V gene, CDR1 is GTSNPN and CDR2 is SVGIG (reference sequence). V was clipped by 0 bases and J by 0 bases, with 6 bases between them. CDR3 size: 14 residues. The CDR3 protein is CAWSVAASGNTIYF. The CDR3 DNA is TGTGCCTGGAGTGTAGCAGCCTCTGGAAACACCATATATTTT.

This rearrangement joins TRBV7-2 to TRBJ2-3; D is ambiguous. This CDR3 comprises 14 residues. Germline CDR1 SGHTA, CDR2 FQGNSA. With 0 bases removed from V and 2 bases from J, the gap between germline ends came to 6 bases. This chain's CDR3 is CASSLAALTDTQYF. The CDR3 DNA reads TGTGCCAGCAGCTTAGCGGCCCTCACAGATACGCAGTATTTT.

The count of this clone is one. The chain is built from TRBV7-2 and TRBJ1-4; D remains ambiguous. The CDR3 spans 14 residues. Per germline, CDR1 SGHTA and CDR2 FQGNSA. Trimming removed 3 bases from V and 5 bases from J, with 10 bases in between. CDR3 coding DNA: TGTGCCAGCAGCTTCGGTAGAGGGAATGAAAAACTGTTTTTT. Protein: CASSFGRGNEKLFF.

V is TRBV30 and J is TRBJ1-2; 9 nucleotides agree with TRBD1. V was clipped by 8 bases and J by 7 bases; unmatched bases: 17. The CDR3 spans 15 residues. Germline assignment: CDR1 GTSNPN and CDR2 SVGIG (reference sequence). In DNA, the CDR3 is TGTGCCGGTAGGGCCCCGGACAGGGGACTTTCTGGCTACACCTTC. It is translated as CAGRAPDRGLSGYTF.

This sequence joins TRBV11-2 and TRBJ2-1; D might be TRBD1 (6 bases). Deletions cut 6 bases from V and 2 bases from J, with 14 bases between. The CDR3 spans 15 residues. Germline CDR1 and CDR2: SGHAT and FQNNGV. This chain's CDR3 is CASRDPGHPYNEQFF. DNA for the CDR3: TGTGCCAGCAGGGATCCGGGACACCCCTACAATGAGCAGTTCTTC.

CDR3 protein: CAWGLMVAFTDTQYF. CDR3 bases: TGTGCCTGGGGTCTCATGGTAGCGTTCACAGATACGCAGTATTTT. The chain employs TRBV30 and TRBJ2-3; possible D gene TRBD2, 5 bases. CDR3 size: 15 residues. V was clipped by 5 bases and J by 2 bases, with 17 bases between them. The germline V gene has CDR1 GTSNPN and CDR2 SVGIG (reference sequence). Drawing the rest from reference TRBV30 and TRBJ2-3, the complete variable domain is SQTIHQWPATLVQPVGSPLSLECTVEGTSNPNLYWYRQAAGRGLQLLFYSVGIGQISSEVPQNLSASRPQDRQFILSSKKLLLSDSGFYLCAWGLMVAFTDTQYFGPGTRLTVL.

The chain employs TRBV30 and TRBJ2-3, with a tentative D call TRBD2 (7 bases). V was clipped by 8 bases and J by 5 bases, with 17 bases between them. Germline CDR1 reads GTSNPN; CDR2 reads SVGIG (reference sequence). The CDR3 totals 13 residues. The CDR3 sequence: CAGTTGRGDTQYF. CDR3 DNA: TGTGCCGGTACCACAGGGAGGGGAGATACGCAGTATTTT.

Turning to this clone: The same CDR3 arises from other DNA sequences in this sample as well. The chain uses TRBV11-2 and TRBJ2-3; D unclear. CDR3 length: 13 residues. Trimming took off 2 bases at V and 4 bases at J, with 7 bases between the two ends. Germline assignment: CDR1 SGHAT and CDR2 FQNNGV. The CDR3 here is CASSLLGPDTQYF. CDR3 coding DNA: TGTGCCAGCAGCTTACTGGGCCCAGATACGCAGTATTTT.

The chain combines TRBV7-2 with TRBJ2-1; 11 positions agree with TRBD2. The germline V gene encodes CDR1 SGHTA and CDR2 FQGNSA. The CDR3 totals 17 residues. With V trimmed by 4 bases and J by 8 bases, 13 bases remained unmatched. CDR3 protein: CASSSPLAGGLIYEQFF. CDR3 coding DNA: TGTGCCAGCAGCTCCCCCCTAGCGGGGGGCTTGATCTATGAGCAGTTCTTC.